The clone carrying this T cell receptor beta chain was counted at least ten times. What it binds is not known. The data stem from a study of tumor-infiltrating lymphocytes in primary liver carcinoma. Study at large: Participating patients were men and women between 30 and 69 years old. Whole-study results and caveats: With p = 0.039, the top-250-clone fraction in tumors significantly exceeded that in blood.

CDR1 is SGHNT, CDR2 YYREEE, per germline (reference sequence). V gave up 10 bases and J gave up 0 bases, with 11 bases separating them. The CDR3 is made up of 12 amino acids. Both RNA and DNA were isolated together from about 19-30 mg of bulk tissue that had not been sorted. The input was around 500 ng total RNA; TCR beta cDNA was made from it with a constant-region primer. A slightly modified ARM-PCR protocol with three nested multiplex PCR rounds produced these TCR beta libraries. Two initial PCR rounds of around 9 cycles each paired TRBV1-TRBV30 forward primers with a C-beta reverse primer. MiXCR, applied by TCRdb to the multiplex PCR reads, yields one record per CDR3 protein. The sample consists of about 130,000 distinct CDR3 sequences, 64% of them appearing once.

The source material was liver tumor tissue from sampling region 3. Documented subset: tumor region T3, left-lateral pole. The clonotype was recovered from a woman aged 55-69 years with primary liver carcinoma and hepatitis B virus infection. This sequence joins TRBV5-4 and TRBJ2-7, with no clear D. CDR3 region: CAFGLGSYEQYF. The CDR3 coding sequence is TGTGCCTTTGGGCTTGGCTCCTACGAGCAGTACTTC.